This T cell receptor beta chain was observed in a study of blood T cell repertoires in COVID-19. Across the whole study: T cells, B-cell-depleted T cells, or PBMCs provided the cDNA or gDNA that served as material.

Per the original methods: Reference gene primers were amplified, and this amplification served to estimate nucleated cell counts. Method: immunoSEQ multiplex PCR; TCRdb's copy keeps in-frame clones and lacks some. V and J calls and clone size are those listed in that table; D and trimming were worked out from the DNA. Of some 70,000 clones listed, roughly 91% are singletons. In this sample, this clone turned up many times. This TCR came from a man aged 45-65 years with active COVID-19. Input material: peripheral blood.

This CDR3 reads CASSRLGGANTGELFF. CDR3 nucleotides: TGTGCCAGCAGCCGCTTAGGGGGCGCGAACACCGGGGAGCTGTTTTTT. The chain combines TRBV3-1 (or the pseudogene TRBV3-2) with TRBJ2-2; 7 nucleotides match TRBD1. The V and J ends lost 4 bases and 0 bases, in that order; junction bases with no gene match: 5. The CDR3 length is 16 residues. Germline V CDR1 and CDR2: LGHDT, YNNKEL (reference sequence).